This T cell receptor beta chain was captured by sequencing in a study of shared clonotypes between healthy human individuals. CD45RO-negative, CCR7-positively selected cells formed the naive CD8 fraction, excluding terminally differentiated effector memory CD45RA+ cells. The CDR3 is 15 amino acids. Trimming removed 0 bases from V and 6 bases from J, with 14 bases in between. Germline assignment: CDR1 PRHDT and CDR2 FYEKMQ (reference sequence). Method: immunoSEQ multiplex PCR; TCRdb's copy keeps in-frame clones and lacks some. The data contain around 2,000,000 clones, about 95% of them singletons. This clonotype originated in a man between 18 and 29 years old in good health. The sequenced sample was naive CD8+ T cells sorted from blood. The V and J genes are TRBV13 and TRBJ1-2, with D maybe TRBD1 (6 bases). The CDR3 region is CASSLGRTVGNGYTF. Here the CDR3 DNA reads TGTGCCAGCAGCTTAGGGAGGACAGTCGGAAATGGCTACACCTTC. Looking up the rest from reference TRBV13 and TRBJ1-2 gives the full variable domain: AAGVIQSPRHLIKEKRETATLKCYPIPRHDTVYWYQQGPGQDPQFLISFYEKMQSDKGSIPDRFSAQQFSDYHSELNMSSLELGDSALYFCASSLGRTVGNGYTFGSGTRLTVV.